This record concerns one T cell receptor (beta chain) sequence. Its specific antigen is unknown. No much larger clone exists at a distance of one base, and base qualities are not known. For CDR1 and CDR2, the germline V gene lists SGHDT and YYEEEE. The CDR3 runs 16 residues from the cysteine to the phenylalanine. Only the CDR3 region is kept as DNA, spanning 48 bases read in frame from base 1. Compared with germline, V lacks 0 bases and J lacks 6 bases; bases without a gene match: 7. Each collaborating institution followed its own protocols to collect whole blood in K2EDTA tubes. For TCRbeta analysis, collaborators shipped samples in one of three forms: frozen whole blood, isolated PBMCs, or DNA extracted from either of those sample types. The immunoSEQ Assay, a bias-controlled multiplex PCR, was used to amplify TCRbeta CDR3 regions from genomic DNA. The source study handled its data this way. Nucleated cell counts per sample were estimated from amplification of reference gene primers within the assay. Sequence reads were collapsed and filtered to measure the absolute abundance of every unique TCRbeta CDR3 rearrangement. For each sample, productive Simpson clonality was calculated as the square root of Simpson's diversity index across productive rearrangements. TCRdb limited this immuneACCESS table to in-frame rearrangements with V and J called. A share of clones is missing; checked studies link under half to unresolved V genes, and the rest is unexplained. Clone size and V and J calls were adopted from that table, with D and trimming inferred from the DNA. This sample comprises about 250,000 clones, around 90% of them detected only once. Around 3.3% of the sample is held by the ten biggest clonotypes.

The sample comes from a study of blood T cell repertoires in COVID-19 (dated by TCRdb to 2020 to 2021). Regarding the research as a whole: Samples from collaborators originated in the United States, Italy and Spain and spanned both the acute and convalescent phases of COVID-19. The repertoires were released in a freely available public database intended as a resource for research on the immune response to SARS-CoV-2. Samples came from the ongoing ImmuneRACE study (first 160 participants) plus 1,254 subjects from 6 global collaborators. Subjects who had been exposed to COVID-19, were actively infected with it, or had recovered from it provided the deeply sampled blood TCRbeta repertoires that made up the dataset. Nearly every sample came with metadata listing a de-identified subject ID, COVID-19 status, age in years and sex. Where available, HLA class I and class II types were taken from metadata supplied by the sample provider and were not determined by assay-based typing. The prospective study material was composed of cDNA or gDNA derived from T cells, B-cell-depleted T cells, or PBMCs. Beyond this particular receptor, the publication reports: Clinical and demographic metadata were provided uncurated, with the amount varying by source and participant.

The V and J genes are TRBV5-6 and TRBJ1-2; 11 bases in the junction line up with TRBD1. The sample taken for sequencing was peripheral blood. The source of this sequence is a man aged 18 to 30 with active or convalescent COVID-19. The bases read TGTGCCAGCAGCTTGGCTGGGACAGGGGGATATCATGGCTACACCTTC. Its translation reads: CASSLAGTGGYHGYTF.